The clone carrying this TCR beta chain was seen a few times. Its antigen is still unknown. The data stem from a study of cytomegalovirus exposure and HLA in healthy donors. Regarding the study as a whole: In an earlier analysis, in some 600 donors, most V segments appeared productive either ~90% or ~30% of the time. Exclusion applied to some V segments, including TRBV6-2 and TRBV6-3, as they were indistinguishable. Listed as cytomegalovirus-associated were 150 to 200 TCR beta chains.

The PCR contained 60 Vbeta and 13 Jbeta primers. The protocol was immunoSEQ multiplex PCR, while the TCRdb copy is restricted to in-frame clones and leaves out a portion. The top ten hold 5% to 6.5% of the sample, which has 98,000 or so clones, over 9.5% seen once. The donors were healthy bone marrow donors. The CDR3 is 14 amino acids. Germline V gene data show CDR1 as MNHNY and CDR2 as SVGAGI (reference sequence). The V gene end was trimmed by 6 bases and the J gene end by 5 bases; junction bases not matched to a gene: 8. This chain links TRBV6-6 with TRBJ2-7; TRBD1 aligns across 9 bases. This receptor was taken from a man aged 40-49 years in good health and CMV-seropositive. The specimen was PBMCs. The CDR3 protein is CASSSRDRAHEQYF. The DNA of the CDR3 is TGTGCCAGCAGCTCTCGGGACAGGGCCCACGAGCAGTACTTC.